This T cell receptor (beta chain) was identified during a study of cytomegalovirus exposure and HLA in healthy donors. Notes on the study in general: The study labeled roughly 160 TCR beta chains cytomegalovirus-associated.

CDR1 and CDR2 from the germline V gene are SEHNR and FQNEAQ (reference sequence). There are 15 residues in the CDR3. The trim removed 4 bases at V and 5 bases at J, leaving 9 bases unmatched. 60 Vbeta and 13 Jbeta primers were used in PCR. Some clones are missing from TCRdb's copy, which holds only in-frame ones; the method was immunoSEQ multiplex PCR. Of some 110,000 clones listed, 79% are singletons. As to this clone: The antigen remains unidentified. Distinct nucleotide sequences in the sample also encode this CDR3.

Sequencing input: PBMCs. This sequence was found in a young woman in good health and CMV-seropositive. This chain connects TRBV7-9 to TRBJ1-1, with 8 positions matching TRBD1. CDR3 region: CASSSGQGLNTEAFF. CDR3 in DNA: TGTGCCAGCAGCTCCGGACAGGGATTAAATACTGAAGCTTTCTTT.